This T cell receptor beta chain was observed in a study of blood T cell repertoires in COVID-19. About the study: Whether acute or convalescent, the COVID-19 samples came from the United States, Italy and Spain.

As handled by the study authors: Reference gene primer amplification gave nucleated cell count estimates. Data came from immunoSEQ multiplex PCR; TCRdb stores just in-frame clones and leaves some out. That table is the source of V, J and clone size, and D and trimming were worked out from the DNA. Here the sample spans 150,000 to 200,000 clones, around 81% being singletons. The V gene lost 6 bases and the J gene lost 7 bases, with 12 bases spanning the gap. The CDR3 covers 11 residues. Germline V CDR1 and CDR2: DFQATT, SNEGSKA (reference sequence). This clone was detected only a few times. This chain links TRBV20-1 with TRBJ2-5, with D possibly matching TRBD2 (7 bases). The specimen sequenced was peripheral blood. The sequence was obtained from a human donor with acute or convalescent COVID-19. The donor label of this sample is uncertain. The CDR3 protein is CSASGEGTQYF. The CDR3 DNA reads TGCAGTGCATCAGGGGAGGGGACCCAGTACTTC.